A single sample gave rise to the 17 T cell receptor beta chains below, sequenced in a study of graft-versus-host responses after intestinal transplantation. Here immunoSEQ multiplex PCR was the method, and the copy in TCRdb shows in-frame clones only, minus some. The table records under 150,000 clones, 75% to 95% of them present only once. Antigens of these TCRs are unknown. The starting material was unstimulated CD4+ T cells sorted from spleen or lymph node cells, obtained before intestinal transplant. All receptors derive from a human donor who received an intestinal transplant.

The chain uses TRBV29-1 and TRBJ1-1; D not resolved. Germline V gene data show CDR1 as SQVTM and CDR2 as ANQGSEA. Trimming took 3 bases from V and 4 from J, leaving 9 bases between them. CDR3 size: 12 residues. CDR3 region: CSVEVRGTEAFF. The CDR3 DNA is TGCAGCGTTGAGGTGCGGGGCACTGAAGCTTTCTTT.

The chain has TRBV5-1 and TRBJ1-2; 9 bases are a match to TRBD1. V was pared by 4 bases and J by 4 bases, with 11 bases of the junction left unmatched. The CDR3 length is 16 residues. Germline-derived CDR1 and CDR2 are SGHRS and YFSETQ. CDR3 protein: CASSPDTTGGSYGYTF. CDR3 DNA: TGCGCCAGCAGCCCCGATACGACAGGGGGGTCCTATGGCTACACCTTC.

The chain links TRBV20-1 to TRBJ1-4, with TRBD1 identical over 7 bases. From germline, CDR1 is DFQATT and CDR2 SNEGSKA (reference sequence). CDR3 length: 11 amino acids. The CDR3 DNA is TGCTCCGGGACAGCGCGTGAAAAACTGTTTTTT. Translation: CSGTAREKLFF.

J is TRBJ2-1 and V is TRBV19; TRBD2 matches at 11 bases. This CDR3 region has 18 residues. After removal of 1 base from V and 5 bases from J, the junction contained 10 bases not matched to a gene. Germline CDR1 reads LNHDA; CDR2 reads SQIVND (reference sequence). The CDR3 nucleotides are TGTGCCAGTAGTATAGCGGGGTTACTAGCGGGAGCCCACAATGAGCAGTTCTTC. Its translation: CASSIAGLLAGAHNEQFF.

The J gene is TRBJ1-6, the V gene TRBV28; 9 bases line up with TRBD1. V was clipped by 6 bases and J by 7 bases; unmatched bases: 4. CDR3 length: 14 residues. CDR1 MDHEN and CDR2 SYDVKM come from the germline V gene. The CDR3 nucleotides are TGTGCCAGCAGGCGGGGACAGGGAAATTCACCCCTCCACTTT. It is translated as CASRRGQGNSPLHF. Full variable domain (outside the CDR3, taken from reference TRBV28 and TRBJ1-6): DVKVTQSSRYLVKRTGEKVFLECVQDMDHENMFWYRQDPGLGLRLIYFSYDVKMKEKGDIPEGYSVSREKKERFSLILESASTNQTSMYLCASRRGQGNSPLHFGNGTRLTVT.

V usage is TRBV10-1 and J usage is TRBJ2-3, with 13 nucleotides matching TRBD2. Losses at the gene ends were 5 bases for V and 6 bases for J; bases not matched to a gene: 8. Germline CDR1 WNHNN, CDR2 SYGVQD (reference sequence). The CDR3 runs 16 residues. The DNA of the CDR3 is TGCGCCAGCAGTCCCCGGACTAGCGGGAGATGGGATACGCAGTATTTT. Protein sequence: CASSPRTSGRWDTQYF.

The chain is built from TRBV28 and TRBJ2-7; 8 bases map to TRBD2. Germline V gives CDR1 MDHEN, CDR2 SYDVKM. Unmatched junction bases numbered 5, after V lost 1 base and J lost 3 bases. This CDR3 is 15 amino acids long. CDR3 DNA sequence: TGTGCCAGCAGTTTATCGAGTCTAGCGGGCTACGAGCAGTACTTC. It codes for CASSLSSLAGYEQYF. The full variable domain, its missing parts supplied by reference TRBV28 and TRBJ2-7, is DVKVTQSSRYLVKRTGEKVFLECVQDMDHENMFWYRQDPGLGLRLIYFSYDVKMKEKGDIPEGYSVSREKKERFSLILESASTNQTSMYLCASSLSSLAGYEQYFGPGTRLTVT.

The chain couples TRBV28 to TRBJ2-7; 7 bases match TRBD2. Germline V gene data show CDR1 as MDHEN and CDR2 as SYDVKM. The CDR3 consists of 21 residues. V shed 8 bases, J shed 3 bases, and the junction held 31 bases outside the gene matches. The CDR3 here is CASPPAGYRGAREKGIYEQYF. The CDR3 DNA reads as TGTGCCAGCCCCCCCGCGGGCTACCGAGGCGCGCGGGAGAAGGGGATCTACGAGCAGTACTTC.

The chain combines TRBV7-9 with TRBJ2-2, with 9 nucleotides matching TRBD2. After removal of 4 bases from V and 5 bases from J, the junction contained 5 bases not matched to a gene. The CDR3 spans 15 residues. Germline lookup yields CDR1 SEHNR and CDR2 FQNEAQ (reference sequence). CDR3 bases: TGTGCCAGCAGCTCCGGGACTAGCAAGACCGGGGAGCTGTTTTTT. Its translation: CASSSGTSKTGELFF.

This chain joins TRBV5-5 and TRBJ2-1; 9 bases line up with TRBD2. J lost 13 bases, V lost 2 bases, and 13 bases had no gene match. Germline-derived CDR1 and CDR2 are SGHKS and YYEKEE (reference sequence). The CDR3 covers 15 residues. In nucleotides, the CDR3 is TGTGCCAGCAGCTTAGGGCAGCGGGGGGTCGAAGGACAGTTCTTC. It translates to CASSLGQRGVEGQFF. Supplemented by reference TRBV5-5 and TRBJ2-1, the full variable domain reads DAGVTQSPTHLIKTRGQQVTLRCSPISGHKSVSWYQQVLGQGPQFIFQYYEKEERGRGNFPDRFSARQFPNYSSELNVNALLLGDSALYLCASSLGQRGVEGQFFGPGTRLTVL.

V is TRBV5-1 and J is TRBJ1-2, with TRBD1 matching over 7 bases. The CDR3 is 14 amino acids. The germline V gene has CDR1 SGHRS and CDR2 YFSETQ. V lost 5 bases and J lost 6; bases outside the gene matches: 10. CDR3 residues: CASSSLQGFNGYTF. DNA for the CDR3: TGCGCCAGCAGTTCCCTACAGGGGTTCAATGGCTACACCTTC.

The chain links TRBV5-8 to TRBJ2-6; 13 bases agree with TRBD2. Trimming at V came to 5 bases and at J to 2 bases, leaving 10 bases not matched to a gene. CDR3 size: 19 residues. The germline gives CDR1 SGHTS, CDR2 YDEGEE. CDR3 amino acids: CASRSHRTSGRTGANVLTF. The CDR3 DNA follows: TGTGCCAGCAGAAGTCACCGGACTAGCGGGAGAACTGGGGCCAACGTCCTGACTTTC.

The rearrangement links TRBV19 to TRBJ1-2, with 8 bases aligning to TRBD1. The germline CDR1 and CDR2 sequences are LNHDA and SQIVND (reference sequence). The CDR3 is made up of 14 amino acids. The V and J ends lost 1 base and 6 bases, in that order; junction bases with no gene match: 4. This chain's CDR3 is CASSIVFRGHGYTF. The DNA for the CDR3 is TGTGCCAGTAGTATAGTTTTCAGGGGGCATGGCTACACCTTC.

The chain is built from TRBV6-6 and TRBJ1-4; the D gene is possibly TRBD1 (5 bases). Trimming took off 7 bases at V and 0 bases at J, with 12 bases between the two ends. Germline assignment: CDR1 MNHNY and CDR2 SVGAGI (reference sequence). The CDR3 is 15 amino acids. CDR3 in amino acids: CASTRVGPTNEKLFF. DNA of the CDR3: TGTGCCAGCACCCGGGTGGGGCCAACTAATGAAAAACTGTTTTTT.

This clone has only one observation. The chain links TRBV6-5 to TRBJ2-7; 8 nucleotides align to TRBD1. CDR3 length: 11 residues. The germline V gene encodes CDR1 MNHEY and CDR2 SVGAGI. The ends lost 7 bases at V and 7 bases at J; junction bases unmatched: 3. In DNA, the CDR3 is TGTGCCAGCATCAACAGGGGGGAGCAGTACTTC. The encoded protein is CASINRGEQYF.

Only one count was recorded for this clone. The chain is built from TRBV4-1 and TRBJ2-4; the D is unclear. There are 14 residues in the CDR3. The germline gives CDR1 MGHRA, CDR2 YSYEKL. V lost 1 base, J lost 5 bases, and 9 bases lay in between. For the CDR3, the DNA is TGCGCCAGCAGCCAAGGAGGTTCCGAAAACATTCAGTACTTC. This sequence encodes CASSQGGSENIQYF.

The rearrangement links TRBV18 to TRBJ1-4, with D unresolved. Trimming shortened V by 0 bases and J by 3 bases, and 8 bases separated the two germline ends. There are 15 residues in the CDR3. Germline CDR1 KGHSH, CDR2 LQKENI. The CDR3 loop reads CASSPPNGANEKLFF. As DNA, the CDR3 is TGTGCCAGCTCACCACCGAACGGGGCTAATGAAAAACTGTTTTTT.